The rows below give T cell receptor beta chains drawn from one sample of a study of CD8+ T cells in alopecia areata. TCRdb keeps only in-frame clones here, not all; method: immunoSEQ multiplex PCR. The sample has about 200,000 clones; 55% to 70% are singletons. Source: CD4+ T cells sorted from blood, taken at week 4, from a patient treated with tofacitinib. These receptors came from a human donor with alopecia areata. Each CDR3 is given without its conserved first and last residue. A D gene is named only where the DNA matches it firmly.

>.|TRBV7-7|TRBJ2-5
ASSQGQLQETQY
>.|TRBV2|TRBJ1-6
ASSEARSSPLH
>TRBD1|TRBV5-1|TRBJ2-6
ASSLGTGGSLSGANVLT
>.|TRBV2|TRBJ2-3
ASSEGQGLDTQY
>TRBD1|TRBV13|TRBJ1-2
ASRKGTGGNGYT
>.|TRBV6-6|TRBJ1-5
ASSLYRDQPQH
>TRBD1|TRBV5-5|TRBJ1-2
ASIPDRASRFGGYT
>.|TRBV30|TRBJ1-6
AWNWLGNSPLH
>.|TRBV7-2|TRBJ2-5
ASSLGRAGETQY
>.|TRBV29-1|TRBJ1-1
SVRGVLNAEAF
>TRBD1|TRBV7-6|TRBJ2-6
ASSRPTGSSGANVLT
>TRBD1|TRBV4-1|TRBJ1-4
ASSQGTGYGKLF
>.|TRBV18|TRBJ1-1
ASSPREDRTEAF
>TRBD1|TRBV30|TRBJ2-7
AWRSGQGFTYEQY
>.|TRBV30|TRBJ1-2
AWSLNRAGYT
>TRBD1|TRBV6-5|TRBJ2-6
ASLGQGGANVLT
>TRBD2|TRBV30|TRBJ2-7
AWRRRGGYEQY
>.|TRBV7-9|TRBJ1-2
ASSLREYGYT
>TRBD2|TRBV9|TRBJ2-3
ASSVVTGGSDTQY
>TRBD1|TRBV6-5|TRBJ2-5
ASRKPGQLQETQY
>TRBD1|TRBV30|TRBJ1-5
ACLGQGDQPQH
>.|TRBV29-1|TRBJ2-5
SVGRGRAETQY
>TRBD1|TRBV29-1|TRBJ1-1
SVGQRLNTEAF
>TRBD2|TRBV30|TRBJ2-5
AWNPNGGKGETQY
>.|TRBV29-1|TRBJ2-5
STRTRQETQY
>.|TRBV30|TRBJ1-3
AWSDRPSSGNTIY
>TRBD1|TRBV4-3|TRBJ2-5
ASSRNRGRETQY
>TRBD1|TRBV4-3|TRBJ2-7
ASSYGTGDHEQY
>TRBD1|TRBV7-9|TRBJ1-3
ASSQGGAGGNTIY
>.|TRBV19|TRBJ1-2
ASSAPGTGYGYT
>.|TRBV5-1|TRBJ1-1
ASSLFGGFKNTEAF
>.|TRBV30|TRBJ1-2
AWSVMGDYGYT
>.|TRBV7-2|TRBJ1-1
ASSLGGHEAEAF
>TRBD2|TRBV30|TRBJ2-2
AWRAGARYANTGELF
>.|TRBV9|TRBJ1-2
ASLGVFYGYT
>.|TRBV29-1|TRBJ1-1
SVEGGGRNTEAF
>.|TRBV29-1|TRBJ2-1
SVEVVDQF
>.|TRBV30|TRBJ1-5
AWAPGGSQPQH
>.|TRBV30|TRBJ2-5
AWSQRSETQY
>TRBD1|TRBV25-1|TRBJ1-2
ASRPGGGVRANYGYT
>.|TRBV29-1|TRBJ1-1
SAFTGRMNTEAF
>.|TRBV30|TRBJ1-6
AWSGQGFGSPLH
>.|TRBV30|TRBJ2-6
AWITGANVLT
>.|TRBV11-2|TRBJ2-3
ASTQWVDTQY
>TRBD1|TRBV5-1|TRBJ2-5
ASSLDTGVLETQY
>.|TRBV29-1|TRBJ1-2
SVKDRANYGYT
>.|TRBV6-1|TRBJ2-5
ASSLGRGREETQY
>.|TRBV6-5|TRBJ1-6
ASQGYNSPLH
>.|TRBV9|TRBJ2-5
ASSPNQETQY
>.|TRBV27|TRBJ1-2
ASSLSAGNGYT
>TRBD2|TRBV2|TRBJ2-1
ASRMTSGGGSSYNEQF
>.|TRBV19|TRBJ2-7
ASRPATSYEQY
>.|TRBV9|TRBJ2-1
ASSVGTTHYNEQF
>TRBD1|TRBV30|TRBJ2-7
AWSGDRAHEQY
>.|TRBV11-2|TRBJ2-5
ASSLAGETQETQY
>.|TRBV7-2|TRBJ1-6
ASSFRGGESPLH
>.|TRBV27|TRBJ2-3
ASSLGSWYGTDTQY
>.|TRBV30|TRBJ1-6
AWNLPESPLH
>.|TRBV30|TRBJ1-1
AWSETYGEAF